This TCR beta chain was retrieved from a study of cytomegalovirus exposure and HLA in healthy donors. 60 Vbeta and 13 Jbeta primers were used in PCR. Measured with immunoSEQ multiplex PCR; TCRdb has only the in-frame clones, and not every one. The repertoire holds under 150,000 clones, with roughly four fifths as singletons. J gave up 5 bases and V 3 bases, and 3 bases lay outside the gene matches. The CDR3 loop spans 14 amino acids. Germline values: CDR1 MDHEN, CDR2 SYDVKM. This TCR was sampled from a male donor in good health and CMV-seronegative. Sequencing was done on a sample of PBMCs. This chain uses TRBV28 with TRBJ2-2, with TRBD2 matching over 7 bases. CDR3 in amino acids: CASSFVGGTGELFF. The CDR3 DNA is TGTGCCAGCAGTTTTGTGGGAGGGACCGGGGAGCTGTTTTTT.